This T cell receptor beta chain stems from a study of T cell responses to AZD1222 COVID-19 vaccine. Broader study findings: Just a handful of AZD1222 recipients tested seropositive at baseline. The donor cohort was predominantly white British with a female majority, and clonal diversity may have been underestimated.

The table came from immunoSEQ multiplex PCR; TCRdb's copy has only in-frame clones and leaves some out. The sample carries 130,000 to 150,000 clones, roughly 88% recorded once. Concerning this clone: Antigen: not known.

Looked up from germline, CDR1 is SEHNR and CDR2 is FQNEAQ (reference sequence). Trimming shortened V by 6 bases and J by 14 bases, and 16 bases separated the two germline ends. CDR3 size: 11 residues. J is TRBJ1-1 and V is TRBV7-9, with D uncertain. This clonotype originated in an adult who received the MenACWY meningococcal vaccine as a control. This specimen was peripheral blood, taken 28 days after the second dose of the MenACWY control vaccine. CDR3 nucleotides: TGTGCCAGCAGATCCGGGCTTCGGGAGTTCTTT. It encodes CASRSGLREFF.